This entry concerns a single TCR beta chain. The germline gives CDR1 MNHNS, CDR2 SASEGT. CDR3 length equals 17 residues. The junction had 8 bases not matched to a gene; V was cut back by 4 bases and J by 0 bases. This record belongs to a study of blood T cell repertoires in COVID-19. Original processing methods: Amplified reference gene primers provided the basis for estimating nucleated cell counts. Clones were sequenced by immunoSEQ multiplex PCR, and TCRdb holds only the in-frame ones, with some missing. The D gene and trimming were derived from the DNA, and the V and J assignments and clone size from that table. The table records about 160,000 clones, around 93% of them present only once.

V usage is TRBV6-1 and J usage is TRBJ2-1, with 8 positions matching TRBD1. The sequence derives from a woman aged 45-65 years with acute or convalescent COVID-19. Material: peripheral blood. In nucleotides, the CDR3 is TGTGCCAGCAGTGCCCGTGGACAGGGTGTCTCCTACAATGAGCAGTTCTTC. Translated, it gives CASSARGQGVSYNEQFF.